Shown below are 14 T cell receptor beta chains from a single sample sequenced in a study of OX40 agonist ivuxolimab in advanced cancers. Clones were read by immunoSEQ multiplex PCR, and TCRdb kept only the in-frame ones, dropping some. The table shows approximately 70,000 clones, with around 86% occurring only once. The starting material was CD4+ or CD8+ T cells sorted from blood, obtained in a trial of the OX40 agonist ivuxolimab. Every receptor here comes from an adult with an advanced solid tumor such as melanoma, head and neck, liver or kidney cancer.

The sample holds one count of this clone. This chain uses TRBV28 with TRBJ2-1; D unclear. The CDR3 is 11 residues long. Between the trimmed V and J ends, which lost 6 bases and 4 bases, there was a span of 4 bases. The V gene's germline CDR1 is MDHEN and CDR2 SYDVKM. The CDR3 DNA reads TGTGCCAGCAGAACGTACAATGAGCAGTTCTTC. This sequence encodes CASRTYNEQFF.

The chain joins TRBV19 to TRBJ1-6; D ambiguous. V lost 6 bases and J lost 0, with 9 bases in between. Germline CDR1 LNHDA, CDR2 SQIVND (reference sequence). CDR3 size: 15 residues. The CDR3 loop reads CASRRGLSYNSPLHF. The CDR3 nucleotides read TGTGCCAGTAGACGCGGCCTCTCCTATAATTCACCCCTCCACTTT.

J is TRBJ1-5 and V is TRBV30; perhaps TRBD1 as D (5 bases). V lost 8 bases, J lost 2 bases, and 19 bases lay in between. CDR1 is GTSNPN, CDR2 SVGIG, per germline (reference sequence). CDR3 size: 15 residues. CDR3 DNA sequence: TGTGCCGGGGCGAAGCCGGGACGGGGCAATCAGCCCCAGCATTTT. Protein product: CAGAKPGRGNQPQHF.

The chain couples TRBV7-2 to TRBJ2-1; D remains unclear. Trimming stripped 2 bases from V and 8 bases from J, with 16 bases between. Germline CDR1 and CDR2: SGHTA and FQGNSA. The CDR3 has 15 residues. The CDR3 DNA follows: TGTGCCAGCAGCTTAACCCTAGGCTATAGGGATGAGCAGTTCTTC. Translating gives CASSLTLGYRDEQFF. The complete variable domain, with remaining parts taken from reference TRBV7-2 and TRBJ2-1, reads GAGVSQSPSNKVTEKGKDVELRCDPISGHTALYWYRQSLGQGLEFLIYFQGNSAPDKSGLPSDRFSAERTGGSVSTLTIQRTQQEDSAVYLCASSLTLGYRDEQFFGPGTRLTVL.

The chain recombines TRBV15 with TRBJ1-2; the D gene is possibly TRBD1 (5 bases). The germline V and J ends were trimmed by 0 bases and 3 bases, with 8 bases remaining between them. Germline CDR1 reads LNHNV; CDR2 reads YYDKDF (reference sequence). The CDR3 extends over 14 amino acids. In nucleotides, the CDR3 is TGTGCCACCAGCAGAGATGAACAGGACTATGGCTACACCTTC. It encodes CATSRDEQDYGYTF.

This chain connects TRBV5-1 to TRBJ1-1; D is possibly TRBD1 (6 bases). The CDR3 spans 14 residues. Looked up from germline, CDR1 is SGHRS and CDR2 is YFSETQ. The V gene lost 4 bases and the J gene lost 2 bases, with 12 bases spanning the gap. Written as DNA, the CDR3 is TGCGCCAGCAGCCCTCAGGGGATCAACACTGAAGCTTTCTTT. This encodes CASSPQGINTEAFF.

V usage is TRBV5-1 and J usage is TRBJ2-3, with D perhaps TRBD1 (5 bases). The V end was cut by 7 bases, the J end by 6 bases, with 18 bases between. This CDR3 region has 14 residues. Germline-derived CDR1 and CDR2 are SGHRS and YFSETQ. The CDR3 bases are TGCGCCAGCGGCTCAGGGCCCTCTACTGATACGCAGTATTTT. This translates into CASGSGPSTDTQYF.

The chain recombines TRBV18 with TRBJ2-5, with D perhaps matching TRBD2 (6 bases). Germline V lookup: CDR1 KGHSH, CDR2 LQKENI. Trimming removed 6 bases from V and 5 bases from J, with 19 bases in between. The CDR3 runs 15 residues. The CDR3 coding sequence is TGTGCCAGCTCCCGAGGGACTTCCCCGGGGGAGACCCAGTACTTC. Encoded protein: CASSRGTSPGETQYF.

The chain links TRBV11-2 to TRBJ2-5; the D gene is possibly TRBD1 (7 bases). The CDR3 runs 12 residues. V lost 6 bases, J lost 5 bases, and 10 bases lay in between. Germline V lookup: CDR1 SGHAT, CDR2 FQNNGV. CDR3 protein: CASSQGGETQYF. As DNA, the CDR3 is TGTGCCAGCAGTCAGGGGGGTGAGACCCAGTACTTC.

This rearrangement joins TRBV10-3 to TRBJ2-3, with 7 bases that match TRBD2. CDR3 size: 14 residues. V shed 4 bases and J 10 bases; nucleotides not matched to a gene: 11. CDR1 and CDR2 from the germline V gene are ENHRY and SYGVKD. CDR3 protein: CAISVGASGVPQYF. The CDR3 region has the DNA TGTGCCATCAGTGTTGGGGCTAGCGGTGTTCCGCAGTATTTT.

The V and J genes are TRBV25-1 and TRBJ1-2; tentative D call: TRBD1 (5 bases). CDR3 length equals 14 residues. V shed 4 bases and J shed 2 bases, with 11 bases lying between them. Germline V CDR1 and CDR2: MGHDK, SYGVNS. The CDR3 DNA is TGTGCCAGCAGTGGACAGTTTTTCAACTATGGCTACACCTTC. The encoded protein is CASSGQFFNYGYTF.

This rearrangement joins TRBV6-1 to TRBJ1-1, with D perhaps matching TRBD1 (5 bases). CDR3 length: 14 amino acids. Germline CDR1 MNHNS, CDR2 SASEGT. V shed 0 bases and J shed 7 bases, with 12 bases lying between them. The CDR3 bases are TGTGCCAGCAGTGAAGCGCTTCGGGGGGATGAAGCTTTCTTT. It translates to CASSEALRGDEAFF.

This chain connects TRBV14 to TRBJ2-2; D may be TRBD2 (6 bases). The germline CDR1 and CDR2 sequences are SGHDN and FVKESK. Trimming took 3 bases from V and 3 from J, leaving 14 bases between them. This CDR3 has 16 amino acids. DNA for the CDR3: TGTGCCAGCAGCCAGCTAGGAGGCGGGGACACCGGGGAGCTGTTTTTT. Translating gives CASSQLGGGDTGELFF.

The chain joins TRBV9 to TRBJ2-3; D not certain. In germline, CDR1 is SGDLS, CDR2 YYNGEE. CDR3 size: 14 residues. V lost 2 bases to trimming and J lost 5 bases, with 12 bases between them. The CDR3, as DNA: TGTGCCAGCAGCGTTTTAGCTGTGATAGATACGCAGTATTTT. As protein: CASSVLAVIDTQYF.